This T cell receptor beta chain comes out of a study of cytomegalovirus exposure and HLA in healthy donors. About the research overall: Of 300 to 500 genotyped donors, roughly 81% grouped in the Caucasian-associated ancestry cluster.

On this clone: The DNA is omitted, as the CDR3 cannot be located on it reliably, and the CDR3 follows TCRdb's listing.

The CDR3 totals 19 residues, both ends included. This PCR relied on a set of 60 Vbeta primers and 13 Jbeta primers. Measured with immunoSEQ multiplex PCR; TCRdb has only the in-frame clones, and not every one. The data show some 180,000 clones, 70% to 80% seen once. The gene calls are TRBV21-1 and TRBJ2-1; the table's TRBD2 call for D was not verified on the DNA. TRBV21-1 has pseudogene status. The receptor comes from a woman aged 60 to 75 in good health and CMV-seropositive. The sample was PBMCs. This CDR3 is CAISKGVVGGGSSYNEQFF.